This T cell receptor (beta chain) is from a study of blood T cell repertoires in COVID-19. Study as a whole: In each case, the material was cDNA or gDNA derived from T cells, B-cell-depleted T cells, or PBMCs.

In the original workflow: Counts of nucleated cells, estimated from reference gene primer amplification, were obtained. Assay: immunoSEQ multiplex PCR; the TCRdb copy retains only in-frame clones and omits some. The V and J calls and clone size were taken over from that table, and D and trimming were inferred from the DNA. The data contain about 140,000 clones, over 80% of them singletons. Germline V gives CDR1 LNHDA, CDR2 SQIVND (reference sequence). The V end was cut by 1 base, the J end by 7 bases, with 12 bases between. This CDR3 region has 14 residues. The TCR comes from a human donor in a cohort sampled during active COVID-19. Material: peripheral blood. The chain is built from TRBV19 and TRBJ2-3; D may be TRBD1 (5 bases). The CDR3 loop is CASSIVAGKNTQYF. The CDR3 bases are TGTGCCAGTAGTATAGTGGCAGGGAAAAATACGCAGTATTTT.